This TCR beta chain was documented in a study of blood T cells in healthy people across ages. Overall study findings and caveats: Versus aged donors, long-lived donors had higher diversity and more naive CD4+ cells.

In the case of this clonotype: Its antigen is not known. Since a much larger clone is just one base distant, this may be a read error.

The second PCR ran roughly 6 to 12 cycles with a sample-barcoded 5' primer and J-beta primers. The authors tagged each cDNA molecule using a template-switch adaptor with 12 random nucleotides. TCRdb reprocessed the 5' RACE reads with MiXCR, giving one entry per CDR3 protein. The sample contains about 680,000 distinct CDR3 sequences, about 52% of which appear only once. The CDR3 runs to 16 residues. Germline V gives CDR1 LGHNA, CDR2 YSLEER. The chain links TRBV4-3 to TRBJ2-1; TRBD1 matches 7 bases. The sequence derives from a woman aged 60 to 75 in good health. The sequencing sample was made of blood. DNA of the CDR3: TGCGCCGGCAGCCTTCGGACAGGATCCCGCTACAATGAGCAGTTCTTC. Amino acid sequence: CAGSLRTGSRYNEQFF.